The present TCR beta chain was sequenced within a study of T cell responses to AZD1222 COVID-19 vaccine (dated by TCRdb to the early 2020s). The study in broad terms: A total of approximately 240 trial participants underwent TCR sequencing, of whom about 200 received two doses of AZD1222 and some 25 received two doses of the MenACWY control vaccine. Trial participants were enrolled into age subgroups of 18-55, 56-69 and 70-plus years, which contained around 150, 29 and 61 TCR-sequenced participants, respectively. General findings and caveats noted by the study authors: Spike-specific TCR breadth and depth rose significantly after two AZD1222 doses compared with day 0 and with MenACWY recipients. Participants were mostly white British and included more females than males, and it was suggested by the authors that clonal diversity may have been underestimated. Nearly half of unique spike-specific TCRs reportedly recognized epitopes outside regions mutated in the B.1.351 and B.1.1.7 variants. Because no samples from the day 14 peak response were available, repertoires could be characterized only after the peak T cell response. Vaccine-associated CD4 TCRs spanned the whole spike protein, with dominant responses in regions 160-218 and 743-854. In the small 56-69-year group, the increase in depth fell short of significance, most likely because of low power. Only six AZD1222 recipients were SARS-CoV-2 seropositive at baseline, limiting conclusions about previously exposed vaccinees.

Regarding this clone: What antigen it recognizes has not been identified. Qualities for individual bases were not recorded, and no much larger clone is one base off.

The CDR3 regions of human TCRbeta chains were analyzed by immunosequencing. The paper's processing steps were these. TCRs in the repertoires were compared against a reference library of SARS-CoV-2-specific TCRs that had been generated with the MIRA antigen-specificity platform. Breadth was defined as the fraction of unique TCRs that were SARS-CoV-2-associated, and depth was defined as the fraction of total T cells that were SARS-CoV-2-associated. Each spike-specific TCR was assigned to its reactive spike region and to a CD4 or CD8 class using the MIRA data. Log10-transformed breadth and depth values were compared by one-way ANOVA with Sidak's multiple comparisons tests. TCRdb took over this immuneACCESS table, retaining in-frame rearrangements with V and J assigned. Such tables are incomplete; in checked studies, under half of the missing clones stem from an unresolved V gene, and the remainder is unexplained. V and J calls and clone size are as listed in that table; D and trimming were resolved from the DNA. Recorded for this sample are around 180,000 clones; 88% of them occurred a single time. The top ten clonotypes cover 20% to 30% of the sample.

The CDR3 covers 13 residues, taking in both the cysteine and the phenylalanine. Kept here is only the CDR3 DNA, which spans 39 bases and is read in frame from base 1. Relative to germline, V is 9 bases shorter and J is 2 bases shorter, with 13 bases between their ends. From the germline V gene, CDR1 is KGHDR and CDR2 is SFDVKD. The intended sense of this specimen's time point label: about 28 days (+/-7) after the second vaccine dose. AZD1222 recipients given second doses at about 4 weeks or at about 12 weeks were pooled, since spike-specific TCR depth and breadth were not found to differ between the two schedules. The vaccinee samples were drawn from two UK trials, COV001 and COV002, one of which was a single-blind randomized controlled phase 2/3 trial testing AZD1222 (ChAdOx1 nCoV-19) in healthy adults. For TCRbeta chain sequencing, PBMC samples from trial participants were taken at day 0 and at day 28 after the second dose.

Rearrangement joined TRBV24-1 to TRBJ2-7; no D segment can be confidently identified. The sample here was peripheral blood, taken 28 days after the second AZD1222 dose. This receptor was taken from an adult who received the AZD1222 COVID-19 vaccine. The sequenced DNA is TGTGCCACCGCTGCTGGCGGTACCTACGAGCAGTACTTC. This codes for CATAAGGTYEQYF.